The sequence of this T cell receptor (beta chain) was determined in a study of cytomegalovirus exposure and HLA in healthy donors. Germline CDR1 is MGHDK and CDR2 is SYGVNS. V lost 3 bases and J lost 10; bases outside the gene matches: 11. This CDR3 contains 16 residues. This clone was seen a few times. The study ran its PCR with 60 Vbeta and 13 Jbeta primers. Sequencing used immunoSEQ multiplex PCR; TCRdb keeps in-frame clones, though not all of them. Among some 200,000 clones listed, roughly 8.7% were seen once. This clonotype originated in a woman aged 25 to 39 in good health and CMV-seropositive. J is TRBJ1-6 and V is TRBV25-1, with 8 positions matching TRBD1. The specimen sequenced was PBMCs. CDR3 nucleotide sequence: TGTGCCAGCAGTGAGACCCGGACAGGGTCTGGGTCACCCCTCCACTTT. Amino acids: CASSETRTGSGSPLHF.